The 19 T cell receptor beta chains presented below share a single source sample, sequenced in a study of tumor-infiltrating lymphocytes in primary liver carcinoma. For blood RNA, unsorted whole blood served as the source, and germline DNA was extracted too. Making TCR beta cDNA involved around 540 ng total RNA and a constant-region primer. Three-round nested multiplex PCR performed with slightly modified ARM-PCR produced the TCR beta libraries. TRBV1-TRBV30 forward and Cbeta reverse primers drove the first two roughly 10-cycle rounds. TCRdb independently ran MiXCR on the multiplex PCR reads; one entry per CDR3 protein. This table holds approximately 210,000 distinct CDR3 sequences, about two thirds found once. The sample comprised peripheral blood. These receptors all come from a woman in her sixties or seventies with primary liver carcinoma and hepatitis B virus infection.

Points on this clonotype: A much larger clone lies one base from this, so it may be a read error. This sequence joins TRBV5-1 and TRBJ2-3; the match to TRBD2 covers 11 bases. The CDR3 loop spans 15 amino acids. Germline V lookup: CDR1 SGHRS, CDR2 YFSETQ. CDR3 amino acids: CASSPTSGIIDTQCF. Written as DNA, the CDR3 is TGCGCCAGCAGCCCGACTAGCGGGATCATCGATACGCAGTGTTTT. The entire variable domain, with the rest obtained from reference TRBV5-1 and TRBJ2-3, is as follows: KAGVTQTPRYLIKTRGQQVTLSCSPISGHRSVSWYQQTPGQGLQFLFEYFSETQRNKGNFPGRFSGRQFSNSRSEMNVSTLELGDSALYLCASSPTSGIIDTQCFGPGTRLTVL.

To note about this clonotype: A clone one base away is much larger, so this may be a read error. The chain recombines TRBV6-1 with TRBJ1-6; the match to TRBD1 covers 8 bases. Germline CDR1 is MNHNS and CDR2 is SASEGT. CDR3 length: 15 residues. CDR3 amino acids: CARSALTGTGSPLHF. CDR3 DNA sequence: TGTGCCAGGAGTGCGTTGACAGGGACAGGTTCACCCCTCCACTTT.

In this sample, this clonotype turned up once. The conserved phenylalanine or tryptophan is not found at the CDR3 terminus, so this likely reflects a read error. V usage is TRBV7-9 and J usage is TRBJ2-2; D is undetermined. CDR1 and CDR2 (germline): SEHNR, FQNEAQ (reference sequence). V gave up 2 bases and J gave up 4 bases, with 8 bases separating them. The CDR3 is 14 residues long. Written as DNA, the CDR3 is TGTGCCAGCAGCTTATTTTCGGGCACCGGGGAGCTGTTTCTT. Protein sequence: CASSLFSGTGELFL.

As to this clonotype: Mismatch with germline at one junction end may stem from a read error. V usage is TRBV11-3 and J usage is TRBJ2-3, with D perhaps TRBD2 (7 bases). Germline CDR1 SGHNT, CDR2 YENEEA. The CDR3 loop spans 14 amino acids. CDR3 coding DNA: TGTGCCAGCAGTTATAGGGGGGGCACAGATACGCGGTATTTT. This encodes CASSYRGGTDTRYF. Variable domain in full (rest from reference TRBV11-3 and TRBJ2-3): EAGVVQSPRYKIIEKKQPVAFWCNPISGHNTLYWYLQNLGQGPELLIRYENEEAVDDSQLPKDRFSAERLKGVDSTLKIQPAELGDSAVYLCASSYRGGTDTRYFGPGTRLTVL.

The chain joins TRBV28 to TRBJ1-5; D ambiguous. The germline gives CDR1 MDHEN, CDR2 SYDVKM. Trimming cost V 3 bases and J 3 bases, with 12 bases left between them. The CDR3 spans 15 residues. CDR3 nucleotide sequence: TGTGCCAGCAGTTTTAGAGGCAGAGTCAATCAGCCCCAGCATTTT. Translation: CASSFRGRVNQPQHF.

This clonotype was detected only once. The rearrangement uses TRBV12-3 or TRBV12-4 and TRBJ2-3; TRBD2 aligns across 7 bases. Trimming at V came to 5 bases and at J to 4 bases, leaving 6 bases not matched to a gene. CDR3 length: 14 residues. In DNA, the CDR3 is TGTGCCAGCAGTCGGGAGGTATGGCCAGATACGCAGTATTTT. Its protein is CASSREVWPDTQYF.

This clonotype was detected only a few times. The chain carries TRBV5-1 and TRBJ1-2; the match to TRBD1 covers 7 bases. This CDR3 contains 14 residues. V shed 2 bases and J 6 bases; nucleotides not matched to a gene: 7. Germline lookup yields CDR1 SGHRS and CDR2 YFSETQ. CDR3 amino acids: CASSFGQAVDGYTF. The CDR3 DNA follows: TGCGCCAGCAGCTTCGGACAGGCCGTGGATGGCTACACCTTC.

CDR3 residues: CASSFSRPGGSNTEAFF. DNA of the CDR3: TGTGCCAGCAGCTTTTCACGCCCCGGGGGCTCGAACACTGAAGCTTTCTTT. This chain connects TRBV7-9 to TRBJ1-1, with a weak D call TRBD1 (6 bases). Germline V gene lookup returns CDR1 SEHNR and CDR2 FQNEAQ (reference sequence). V shed 3 bases and J shed 1 base, with 18 bases lying between them. The CDR3 is 17 amino acids.

Written as DNA, the CDR3 is TGTGCCAGCAGTCCTCCCCGGATAGGGCTCTGCTACACCTTC. Translated: CASSPPRIGLCYTF. V is TRBV12-3 or TRBV12-4 and J is TRBJ1-2; D remains unclear. The V gene lost 5 bases and the J gene lost 9 bases, with 19 bases spanning the gap. The CDR3 extends over 14 amino acids.

With respect to this clonotype: An end of the junction does not agree with germline; a read error may underlie this. The chain uses TRBV7-9 and TRBJ2-6; TRBD1 is a possible D gene (5 bases). The CDR3 contains 15 residues. Per the germline V gene, CDR1 is SEHNR and CDR2 is FQNEAQ (reference sequence). The CDR3 reads CASSFDHSGANVLTF. CDR3 DNA sequence: TGTGCCAGCAGCTTCGACCACTCTGGGGCCAATGTCCTGACTTTC.

In nucleotides, the CDR3 is TGCAGTGCTAGCGGGACGGTCAACACCGGGGAGCTGTTTTTT. It translates to CSASGTVNTGELFF. V is TRBV20-1 and J is TRBJ2-2; D tentatively reads TRBD1 or TRBD2 (5 bases each). The V end lost 3 bases, the J end lost 2 bases, and 10 bases lay between the germline ends. Germline CDR1 DFQATT, CDR2 SNEGSKA (reference sequence). There are 14 residues in the CDR3.

This clonotype was seen more than once but under ten times. A much larger clone is a single base away; this may be a read error. This sequence joins TRBV6-6 and TRBJ2-3, with D perhaps TRBD1 (5 bases). The CDR3 has 13 residues. Germline loops: CDR1 MNHNY, CDR2 SVGAGI (reference sequence). As DNA, the CDR3 is TGTGCCAGCAGTTTCAGGGTTACAGATGCGCAGTATTTT. Protein: CASSFRVTDAQYF.

This clonotype was observed at least ten times. The rearrangement joins TRBV12-3 or TRBV12-4 to TRBJ1-1; tentative D call: TRBD1 (5 bases). Trimming left V 3 bases short and J 5 bases short, with 7 bases between. This CDR3 contains 12 residues. The DNA of the CDR3 is TGTGCCAGCAGTTTTAGGGGAACTGAAGCTTTCTTT. This sequence encodes CASSFRGTEAFF.

As regards this clonotype: A much larger clone is a single base away; this may be a read error. This sequence joins TRBV30 and TRBJ2-7; D is possibly TRBD2 (6 bases). Germline V lookup: CDR1 GTSNPN, CDR2 SVGIG (reference sequence). The CDR3 spans 13 residues. The ends were cut back, 4 bases at V and 2 bases at J, with 12 bases in the middle. CDR3 in DNA: TGTGCCTGGATTTGGGGGAGGACCTACGAGCAGTACTTC. It translates to CAWIWGRTYEQYF. The full variable domain, rest sourced from reference TRBV30 and TRBJ2-7, is SQTIHQWPATLVQPVGSPLSLECTVEGTSNPNLYWYRQAAGRGLQLLFYSVGIGQISSEVPQNLSASRPQDRQFILSSKKLLLSDSGFYLCAWIWGRTYEQYFGPGTRLTVT.

This clonotype was recorded many times. The chain is built from TRBV12-3 or TRBV12-4 and TRBJ2-2, with TRBD2 matching 9 bases. The CDR3 loop spans 15 amino acids. J was trimmed by 6 bases and V by 4 bases; bases with no gene match: 6. CDR3 in amino acids: CASSSGTSRAGELFF. For the CDR3, the DNA is TGTGCCAGCAGTTCCGGGACTAGCCGCGCCGGGGAGCTGTTTTTT.

This clonotype was picked up one time. The chain carries TRBV2 and TRBJ2-1; D is perhaps TRBD1 (5 bases). The CDR3 sequence is 14 residues long. In germline, CDR1 is SNHLY, CDR2 FYNNEI. Trimming took 7 bases from V and 6 from J, leaving 16 bases between them. DNA for the CDR3: TGTGCCAGCATGAGAAGGGGCCGAGGCAATGAGCAGTTCTTC. This codes for CASMRRGRGNEQFF.

The rearrangement uses TRBV28 and TRBJ1-2, with 7 bases identical to TRBD1. CDR1 is MDHEN, CDR2 SYDVKM, per germline. V lost 2 bases, J lost 5 bases, and 5 bases stayed unmatched. This CDR3 contains 14 residues. This CDR3 reads CASSLGSGQYGYTF. CDR3 bases: TGTGCCAGCAGTTTAGGGTCGGGACAGTATGGCTACACCTTC.

Concerning this clonotype: With a much larger clone just one base away, this may be a read error. The chain combines TRBV28 with TRBJ1-6; no firm D call. Germline CDR1 and CDR2: MDHEN and SYDVKM. CDR3 size: 17 residues. Trimming removed 11 bases from V and 7 bases from J, with 27 bases in between. DNA for the CDR3: TGTGCCGGCTCCTCCGATATTATAGGGATATCGAATTCACCCCTCCACTTT. This codes for CAGSSDIIGISNSPLHF.

Concerning this clonotype itself: A junction boundary mismatches the germline segment, possibly from a read error. The gene calls are TRBV5-8 and TRBJ2-7; 8 nucleotides align to TRBD2. This CDR3 is built from 14 residues. Per germline, CDR1 SGHTS and CDR2 YDEGEE. CDR3 in DNA: TGTGCCAGTAGCTTCGGGACTAGACGCAACGAGCAGTGCTTC. Amino acid sequence: CASSFGTRRNEQCF.